The subject of this entry is one T cell receptor (beta chain). TCRdb keeps only in-frame clones here, not all; method: immunoSEQ multiplex PCR. The sample holds approximately 190,000 clones; more than 70% are singletons and the top ten take under 6.5%. The data were taken from a study of blood T cell repertoires in COVID-19. The CDR3 has 19 amino acids. V dropped 2 bases and J dropped 8; count of bases not matched to a gene: 18. CDR1 is SQVTM, CDR2 ANQGSEA, per germline. Sample: peripheral blood. The origin of this receptor is a man in his forties with active or convalescent COVID-19. The J gene is TRBJ2-1, the V gene TRBV29-1, with TRBD2 matching 13 bases. DNA for the CDR3: TGCAGCGTTGAACTGGCAGGACTAGCGGGAGTAGCCTCCGCCTATGAGCAGTTCTTC. Translated, it gives CSVELAGLAGVASAYEQFF.